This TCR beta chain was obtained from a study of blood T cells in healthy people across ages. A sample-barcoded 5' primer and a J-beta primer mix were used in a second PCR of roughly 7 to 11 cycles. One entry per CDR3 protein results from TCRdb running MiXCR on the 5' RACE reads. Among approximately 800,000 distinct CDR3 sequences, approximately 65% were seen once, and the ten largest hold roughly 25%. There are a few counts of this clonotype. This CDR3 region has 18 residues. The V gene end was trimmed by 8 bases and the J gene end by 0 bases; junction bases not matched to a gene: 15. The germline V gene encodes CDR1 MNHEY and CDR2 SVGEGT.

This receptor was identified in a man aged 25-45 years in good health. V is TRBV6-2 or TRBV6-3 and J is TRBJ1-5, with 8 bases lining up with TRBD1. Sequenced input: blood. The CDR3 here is CASSSGAGGTYSNQPQHF. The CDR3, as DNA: TGTGCCAGCTCCTCCGGGGCAGGGGGCACTTATAGCAATCAGCCCCAGCATTTT.